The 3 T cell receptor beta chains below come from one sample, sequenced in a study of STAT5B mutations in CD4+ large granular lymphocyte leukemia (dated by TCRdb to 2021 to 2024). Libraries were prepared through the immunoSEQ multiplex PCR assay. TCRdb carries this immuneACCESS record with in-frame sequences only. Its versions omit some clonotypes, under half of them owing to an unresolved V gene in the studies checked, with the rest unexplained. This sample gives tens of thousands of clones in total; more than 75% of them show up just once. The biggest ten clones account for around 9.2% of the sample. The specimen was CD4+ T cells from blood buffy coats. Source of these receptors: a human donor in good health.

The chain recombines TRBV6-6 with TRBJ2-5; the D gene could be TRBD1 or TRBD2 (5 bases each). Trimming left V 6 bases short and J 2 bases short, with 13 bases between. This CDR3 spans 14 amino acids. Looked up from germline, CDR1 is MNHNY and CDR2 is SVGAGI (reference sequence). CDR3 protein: CASRGRIGQETQYF. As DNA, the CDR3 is TGTGCCAGCAGGGGACGGATAGGACAAGAGACCCAGTACTTC.

As DNA, the CDR3 is TGTGCCAGCAGCCCCGGACTAACTATGAGCGATGAGCAGTTCTTC. It codes for CASSPGLTMSDEQFF. The chain couples TRBV11-3 to TRBJ2-1; maybe TRBD2 (6 bases). CDR1 and CDR2 from the germline V gene are SGHNT and YENEEA. V was clipped by 5 bases and J by 8 bases, with 19 bases between them. There are 15 residues in the CDR3.

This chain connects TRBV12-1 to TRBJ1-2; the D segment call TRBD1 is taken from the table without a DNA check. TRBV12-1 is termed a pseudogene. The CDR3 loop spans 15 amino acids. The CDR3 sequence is CASSTLAGGVYGYTF. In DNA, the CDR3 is TGTGCCAGCTCCACCCTGGCAGGGGGCGTCTATGGCTACACCTTC.